This passage covers 23 T cell receptor beta chains from one sample sequenced in a study of CD8+ T cells in alopecia areata. Following extraction, RNA underwent reverse transcription to cDNA, which served as the sequencing template. The data were produced by immunoSEQ multiplex PCR, yet TCRdb's version contains in-frame clones alone and is incomplete. The top ten hold 0.48% of the sample, which has 200,000 to 250,000 clones, less than 45% seen once. As for treatment: oral pan-JAK inhibitor, 5-10 mg twice daily. The sequencing used CD4+ T cells sorted from blood, collected at approximately week 30, from a patient treated with tofacitinib. Receptors originate from a human donor with alopecia areata.

The rearrangement links TRBV10-2 to TRBJ2-7; D tentatively reads TRBD1 or TRBD2 (7 bases each). CDR3 length: 12 residues. In germline, CDR1 is WSHSY, CDR2 SAAADI. Trimming cost V 7 bases and J 5 bases, with 12 bases left between them. The CDR3 reads CASTQGGHEQYF. For the CDR3, the DNA is TGCGCCAGCACGCAGGGGGGGCACGAGCAGTACTTC.

The rearrangement links TRBV15 to TRBJ1-5, with TRBD1 as a possible D gene (5 bases). The V and J ends lost 1 base and 0 bases respectively, with 13 bases between them. CDR1 and CDR2 (germline): LNHNV, YYDKDF (reference sequence). The CDR3 loop spans 17 amino acids. Here the CDR3 reads CATSRGGGYGSNQPQHF. CDR3 bases: TGTGCCACCAGCAGAGGGGGCGGCTATGGTAGCAATCAGCCCCAGCATTTT.

This chain uses TRBV29-1 with TRBJ2-3, with TRBD2 matching 9 bases. From germline, CDR1 is SQVTM and CDR2 ANQGSEA. The CDR3 loop spans 14 amino acids. Unmatched junction bases numbered 3, after V lost 1 base and J lost 4 bases. CDR3 amino acids: CSVEGAGGADTQYF. CDR3 DNA sequence: TGCAGCGTTGAAGGGGCGGGAGGGGCAGATACGCAGTATTTT.

The chain has TRBV30 and TRBJ1-6; TRBD1 aligns across 9 bases. Germline loops: CDR1 GTSNPN, CDR2 SVGIG (reference sequence). The CDR3 has 15 amino acids. The J segment lost 8 bases and the V segment lost 2 bases, leaving 7 bases of the junction unmatched. CDR3 sequence: CAWSPRDRAYSPLHF. CDR3 DNA: TGTGCCTGGAGTCCCAGGGACAGGGCATATTCACCCCTCCACTTT.

This clone occurred a few times. This chain links TRBV30 with TRBJ2-3; TRBD1 matches 8 bases. Trimming took 3 bases from V and 2 from J; bases not matched to a gene: 1. The CDR3 consists of 13 residues. Germline-derived CDR1 and CDR2 are GTSNPN and SVGIG (reference sequence). The CDR3 coding sequence is TGTGCCTGGAGCAGGGGGCACACAGATACGCAGTATTTT. Its protein product is CAWSRGHTDTQYF.

The chain is built from TRBV9 and TRBJ2-5; possibly TRBD1 for D (6 bases). The length of the CDR3 is 14 residues. V lost 0 bases to trimming and J lost 4 bases, with 10 bases between them. CDR1 and CDR2 from the germline V gene are SGDLS and YYNGEE. The CDR3 nucleotides are TGTGCCAGCAGCGTAGAGGGCAGGGGAGAGACCCAGTACTTC. Translation gives CASSVEGRGETQYF.

This clone appeared a single time. The J gene is TRBJ1-1, the V gene TRBV2; D is unresolved. The germline V gene encodes CDR1 SNHLY and CDR2 FYNNEI. Trimming pared 8 bases from V and 1 base from J, leaving 8 bases between. This CDR3 contains 12 residues. CDR3 in amino acids: CASVDRNTEAFF. CDR3 bases: TGTGCCAGCGTCGACCGGAACACTGAAGCTTTCTTT.

This clone was observed a few times. The rearrangement uses TRBV30 and TRBJ2-7; no clear D gene. The CDR3 is 12 residues long. From germline, CDR1 is GTSNPN and CDR2 SVGIG (reference sequence). V shed 0 bases and J shed 5 bases, with 8 bases lying between them. The CDR3, as DNA: TGTGCCTGGAGTGTACCTTTTAACGAGCAGTACTTC. Translating gives CAWSVPFNEQYF.

This clone was seen a few times. The J gene is TRBJ2-4, the V gene TRBV28, with no clear D. Germline assignment: CDR1 MDHEN and CDR2 SYDVKM. The CDR3 runs 12 residues. The V end lost 8 bases, the J end lost 1 base, and 6 bases lay between the germline ends. The DNA of the CDR3 is TGTGCCAGCGGGTCGGCCAAAAACATTCAGTACTTC. This encodes CASGSAKNIQYF.

This clone appeared a few times. The chain employs TRBV4-1 and TRBJ2-4; perhaps TRBD1 as D (5 bases). CDR3 length: 17 residues. The V end was cut by 0 bases, the J end by 7 bases, with 19 bases between. Germline CDR1 is MGHRA and CDR2 is YSYEKL. This CDR3 reads CASSQDLPGQPPNIQYF. CDR3 nucleotides: TGCGCCAGCAGCCAAGATCTACCCGGACAACCGCCCAACATTCAGTACTTC.

The chain links TRBV6-1 to TRBJ1-2; perhaps TRBD1 as D (5 bases). The CDR3 is 13 residues long. The germline V gene has CDR1 MNHNS and CDR2 SASEGT. Trimming cost V 4 bases and J 6 bases, with 12 bases left between them. DNA of the CDR3: TGTGCCAGCAGTGTTCGGAGGGGCGATGGCTACACCTTC. Its protein product is CASSVRRGDGYTF.

The chain combines TRBV6-5 with TRBJ1-2; the match to TRBD1 covers 7 bases. CDR1 is MNHEY and CDR2 is SVGAGI in the germline V gene. This CDR3 is built from 11 residues. V lost 7 bases and J lost 8; bases outside the gene matches: 4. CDR3 DNA: TGTGCCAGCAAGGGGACAGAAGGCTACACCTTC. It codes for CASKGTEGYTF.

The gene calls are TRBV4-2 and TRBJ1-4; D is uncertain. The germline gives CDR1 LGHNA, CDR2 YNFKEQ. V lost 6 bases, J lost 7 bases, and 15 bases lay in between. The CDR3 sequence is 14 residues long. In DNA form, the CDR3 reads TGTGCCAGCAGAAGGTTAGGTACAGCTGAAAAACTGTTTTTT. This gives the protein CASRRLGTAEKLFF.

This chain links TRBV30 with TRBJ1-2; D not resolved. The V and J ends lost 0 bases and 2 bases respectively, with 7 bases between them. CDR1 and CDR2 (germline): GTSNPN, SVGIG (reference sequence). This CDR3 spans 13 amino acids. CDR3 in DNA: TGTGCCTGGAGTGTCCAGGAGAACTATGGCTACACCTTC. This encodes CAWSVQENYGYTF.

The chain carries TRBV7-2 and TRBJ2-3; 12 bases line up with TRBD2. With 5 bases clipped from V and 0 bases from J, the junction kept 9 bases outside the gene matches. CDR1 and CDR2 from the germline V gene are SGHTA and FQGNSA. The CDR3 is made up of 18 amino acids. CDR3 loop: CASSLGLAGSSSTDTQYF. CDR3 bases: TGTGCCAGCAGCCTTGGACTAGCGGGATCCTCTAGCACAGATACGCAGTATTTT. Full variable domain (remainder filled in from reference TRBV7-2 and TRBJ2-3): GAGVSQSPSNKVTEKGKDVELRCDPISGHTALYWYRQSLGQGLEFLIYFQGNSAPDKSGLPSDRFSAERTGGSVSTLTIQRTQQEDSAVYLCASSLGLAGSSSTDTQYFGPGTRLTVL.

This clone was detected many times. The genes are TRBV9 and TRBJ2-2, with D uncertain. Germline V gene data show CDR1 as SGDLS and CDR2 as YYNGEE. Between the trimmed V and J ends, which lost 0 bases and 3 bases, there was a span of 9 bases. This CDR3 is built from 15 residues. The CDR3 is CASSVVVGDTGELFF. The CDR3 coding sequence is TGTGCCAGCAGCGTAGTGGTAGGCGACACCGGGGAGCTGTTTTTT. The variable domain in full, completed from reference TRBV9 and TRBJ2-2, reads DSGVTQTPKHLITATGQRVTLRCSPRSGDLSVYWYQQSLDQGLQFLIQYYNGEERAKGNILERFSAQQFPDLHSELNLSSLELGDSALYFCASSVVVGDTGELFFGEGSRLTVL.

This clone was seen only a few times. This sequence joins TRBV5-1 and TRBJ2-5; no reliable D call. Deletions cut 0 bases from V and 1 base from J, with 10 bases between. This CDR3 comprises 15 residues. Germline CDR1 SGHRS, CDR2 YFSETQ. The CDR3: CASSLAGHFQETQYF. The CDR3 nucleotides read TGCGCCAGCAGCTTGGCCGGCCATTTCCAAGAGACCCAGTACTTC.

The chain combines TRBV18 with TRBJ2-3; D not certain. V gave up 6 bases and J gave up 0 bases, with 10 bases separating them. The V gene's germline CDR1 is KGHSH and CDR2 LQKENI. The CDR3 has 14 residues. The CDR3 region has the DNA TGTGCCAGCTCTCACACGGACAGCACAGATACGCAGTATTTT. Its protein product is CASSHTDSTDTQYF.

V and J are TRBV5-1 and TRBJ1-4; possibly TRBD1 for D (5 bases). Trimming shortened V by 1 base and J by 7 bases, and 20 bases separated the two germline ends. The CDR3 length is 17 residues. Per germline, CDR1 SGHRS and CDR2 YFSETQ. The CDR3 loop is CASSLLAGGGPPEKLFF. The CDR3 DNA sequence: TGCGCCAGCAGCTTGCTGGCAGGCGGGGGACCGCCTGAAAAACTGTTTTTT. The variable domain in full, completed from reference TRBV5-1 and TRBJ1-4, reads KAGVTQTPRYLIKTRGQQVTLSCSPISGHRSVSWYQQTPGQGLQFLFEYFSETQRNKGNFPGRFSGRQFSNSRSEMNVSTLELGDSALYLCASSLLAGGGPPEKLFFGSGTQLSVL.

This clone came up a few times. The chain employs TRBV2 and TRBJ2-3; 13 bases agree with TRBD2. The CDR3 totals 15 residues. Per the germline V gene, CDR1 is SNHLY and CDR2 is FYNNEI. V shed 2 bases and J 5 bases; nucleotides not matched to a gene: 1. In DNA, the CDR3 is TGTGCCAGCAGTGAACGACTAGCGGGAGGAGATACGCAGTATTTT. Its translation is CASSERLAGGDTQYF.

This clone was observed a few times. The chain uses TRBV27 and TRBJ1-1, with TRBD1 identical over 7 bases. CDR1 and CDR2 from the germline V gene are MNHEY and SMNVEV (reference sequence). This CDR3 has 14 residues. J gave up 6 bases and V 3 bases, and 7 bases lay outside the gene matches. The CDR3 region is CASSFAGGGSEAFF. Written as DNA, the CDR3 is TGTGCCAGCAGTTTCGCAGGGGGGGGCTCTGAAGCTTTCTTT.

The chain joins TRBV5-1 to TRBJ1-4, with 8 bases identical to TRBD1. CDR1 is SGHRS, CDR2 YFSETQ, per germline. Trimming took 0 bases from V and 10 from J; bases not matched to a gene: 8. This CDR3 is built from 15 residues. The DNA of the CDR3 is TGCGCCAGCAGCTTGGGCGGCAGGGGGCAGGGAAAACTGTTTTTT. Amino acids: CASSLGGRGQGKLFF. Filled out from reference TRBV5-1 and TRBJ1-4, the complete variable domain reads KAGVTQTPRYLIKTRGQQVTLSCSPISGHRSVSWYQQTPGQGLQFLFEYFSETQRNKGNFPGRFSGRQFSNSRSEMNVSTLELGDSALYLCASSLGGRGQGKLFFGSGTQLSVL.

This clone was seen just once. V gene TRBV5-1 combines with J gene TRBJ2-2, with 9 bases fitting TRBD2. CDR3 size: 16 residues. After removal of 1 base from V and 6 bases from J, the junction contained 7 bases not matched to a gene. CDR1 SGHRS and CDR2 YFSETQ come from the germline V gene. In nucleotides, the CDR3 is TGCGCCAGCAGCTTGTCGCTAGCGGGACTGGCCGGGGAGCTGTTTTTT. It codes for CASSLSLAGLAGELFF.